A single sample gave rise to the 9 T cell receptor beta chains below, sequenced in a study of blood T cell repertoires in COVID-19. Clones were sequenced by immunoSEQ multiplex PCR, and TCRdb holds only the in-frame ones, with some missing. The sample carries approximately 130,000 clones, around 86% recorded once. The sequenced sample consisted of peripheral blood. The receptors come from a woman aged 45-60 years who had recovered from COVID-19.

This clone was counted a single time. The DNA of the CDR3 is TGTGCCAGCAGCTTTACAGGGGGCGCGACTAATGAAAAACTGTTTTTT. The encoded protein is CASSFTGGATNEKLFF. The chain combines TRBV11-1 with TRBJ1-4, with 9 bases matching TRBD1. The germline CDR1 and CDR2 sequences are SGHAT and FQDESV (reference sequence). The CDR3 is 16 amino acids. V lost 3 bases, J lost 2 bases, and 4 bases stayed unmatched.

The gene calls are TRBV28 and TRBJ2-7; 7 bases agree with TRBD1. The CDR3 sequence is 15 residues long. V was clipped by 5 bases and J by 3 bases; unmatched bases: 10. The germline gives CDR1 MDHEN, CDR2 SYDVKM. The CDR3 loop is CASSRPGQTNYEQYF. The CDR3 DNA is TGTGCCAGCAGTCGACCGGGACAGACGAACTACGAGCAGTACTTC. The full variable domain, in which reference TRBV28 and TRBJ2-7 provide the parts outside the CDR3, is DVKVTQSSRYLVKRTGEKVFLECVQDMDHENMFWYRQDPGLGLRLIYFSYDVKMKEKGDIPEGYSVSREKKERFSLILESASTNQTSMYLCASSRPGQTNYEQYFGPGTRLTVT.

The chain couples TRBV12-3 or TRBV12-4 to TRBJ2-2; D not certain. Trimming stripped 5 bases from V and 2 bases from J, with 3 bases between. The CDR3 spans 12 residues. Here the CDR3 reads CASSQNTGELFF. The CDR3 DNA reads TGTGCCAGCAGTCAAAACACCGGGGAGCTGTTTTTT.

V gene TRBV6-5 combines with J gene TRBJ2-1; D perhaps matches TRBD2 (6 bases). The CDR3 runs to 15 residues. V was trimmed by 8 bases and J by 0 bases, leaving 14 bases between them. Germline-derived CDR1 and CDR2 are MNHEY and SVGAGI. CDR3 in DNA: TGTGCCAGCGTGGAATTAGCGGACTCCTACAATGAGCAGTTCTTC. Translation gives CASVELADSYNEQFF.

The chain recombines TRBV7-8 with TRBJ1-1; TRBD1 matches at 10 bases. Germline V gene lookup returns CDR1 SGHVS and CDR2 FQNEAQ. This CDR3 comprises 17 residues. J lost 4 bases, V lost 5 bases, and 13 bases had no gene match. CDR3 nucleotide sequence: TGTGCCAGCAGCCCCCGACAGGGGGCAGCAAGGGGCACTGAAGCTTTCTTT. Amino acids: CASSPRQGAARGTEAFF.

V is TRBV19 and J is TRBJ1-1, with D uncertain. The CDR3 runs to 15 residues. Germline V gene data show CDR1 as LNHDA and CDR2 as SQIVND (reference sequence). V was shortened by 5 bases and J by 1 base, with 14 bases between the two germline ends. CDR3 sequence: CASSLRWASNTEAFF. The CDR3 nucleotides read TGTGCCAGTAGTCTCCGGTGGGCCTCGAACACTGAAGCTTTCTTT.

This chain uses TRBV19 with TRBJ1-2; D might be TRBD1 (6 bases). V shed 6 bases and J shed 2 bases, with 16 bases lying between them. The CDR3 is 15 residues long. CDR1 is LNHDA and CDR2 is SQIVND in the germline V gene (reference sequence). CDR3 amino acids: CASRNFGGGNYGYTF. CDR3 sequence (DNA): TGTGCCAGTAGAAACTTCGGGGGGGGCAACTATGGCTACACCTTC.

This clone was detected once. This chain joins TRBV7-8 and TRBJ2-1, with D perhaps TRBD2 (6 bases). The CDR3 has 14 residues. Trimming left V 8 bases short and J 8 bases short, with 19 bases between. Germline V gene data show CDR1 as SGHVS and CDR2 as FQNEAQ. In DNA, the CDR3 is TGTGCCAGCGGGACTTACAGAGCTAGGGATGAGCAGTTCTTC. It encodes CASGTYRARDEQFF.

The chain combines TRBV6-1 with TRBJ1-1; 7 nucleotides match TRBD1. Germline loops: CDR1 MNHNS, CDR2 SASEGT. Trimming cost V 0 bases and J 6 bases; bases outside gene matches: 10. The CDR3 is 16 amino acids. The CDR3 is CASSEALKGARAEAFF. CDR3 nucleotides: TGTGCCAGCAGTGAAGCGCTAAAGGGGGCGAGGGCTGAAGCTTTCTTT.